This entry describes one TCR beta chain. This entry is derived from a study of blood T cell repertoires in COVID-19. Study in general: Whether acute or convalescent, the COVID-19 samples came from the United States, Italy and Spain.

V lost 2 bases, J lost 7 bases, and 4 bases stayed unmatched. The germline V gene encodes CDR1 SGHDN and CDR2 FVKESK. This CDR3 spans 15 amino acids. Cohorts were based on clinical histories the participants reported. For recovered donors of Cohort 3, there were two negative PCRs, clearance, or symptom resolution. Under the authors' procedure: It was from reference gene primer amplification that nucleated cell counts were estimated. TCRdb's table, derived via immunoSEQ multiplex PCR, lists solely in-frame clones and lacks some. From that table come the V and J calls and clone size; the DNA was used to work out D and trimming. The sample has around 400,000 clones; roughly 89% are singletons.

This chain connects TRBV14 to TRBJ2-2; TRBD2 agrees at 10 bases. The receptor's source is a woman aged 25 to 39 who had recovered from COVID-19. Sequencing was done on a sample of PBMCs or T cells enriched from blood (not recorded which). The CDR3 is CASSQLAGAIGELFF. DNA for the CDR3: TGTGCCAGCAGCCAACTAGCGGGAGCGATCGGGGAGCTGTTTTTT.